Here is one T cell receptor (beta chain) with its context. Its antigen is unidentified. These data are taken from a study of cytomegalovirus exposure and HLA in healthy donors. Findings of the study overall: Reports indicate that TCR beta sequences accurately predicted the HLA-A and HLA-B alleles of most subjects.

Both 60 Vbeta primers and 13 Jbeta primers went into the PCR. Methods used by the authors: Roughly 10 million shared chains were among around 80 million unique TCR beta chains counted in a later analysis. TCRdb's table, derived via immunoSEQ multiplex PCR, lists solely in-frame clones and lacks some. V, J and clone size are taken as reported in that table, and D and trimming were inferred from the DNA itself. The table shows 200,000 to 250,000 clones, with roughly 84% occurring only once. The sample comprised PBMCs. The source is a human donor in good health.

DNA of the CDR3: TGTGCCAGCAGCTTGGAGAGGAACACTGAAGCTTTCTTT. It encodes CASSLERNTEAFF. V is TRBV7-9 and J is TRBJ1-1; D unresolved. The germline V gene has CDR1 SEHNR and CDR2 FQNEAQ (reference sequence). The CDR3 length is 13 residues. Trimming shortened V by 3 bases and J by 1 base, and 6 bases separated the two germline ends. Looking up the rest from reference TRBV7-9 and TRBJ1-1 gives the full variable domain: DTGVSQNPRHKITKRGQNVTFRCDPISEHNRLYWYRQTLGQGPEFLTYFQNEAQLEKSRLLSDRFSAERPKGSFSTLEIQRTEQGDSAMYLCASSLERNTEAFFGQGTRLTVV.